This TCR beta chain was sequenced during a study of OX40 agonist ivuxolimab in advanced cancers. Only in-frame clones appear in the TCRdb table, and some are missing; sequencing was by immunoSEQ multiplex PCR. The sample includes roughly 10,000 clones, more than 70% of them seen just once. Germline CDR1 reads PRHDT; CDR2 reads FYEKMQ (reference sequence). The CDR3 contains 12 residues. The germline V and J ends were trimmed by 4 bases and 5 bases, with 8 bases remaining between them. This receptor was identified in an adult with an advanced solid tumor such as melanoma, head and neck, liver or kidney cancer. The input for sequencing was CD4+ or CD8+ T cells sorted from blood, taken in a trial of the OX40 agonist ivuxolimab. The rearrangement joins TRBV13 to TRBJ2-5; D gene uncertain. CDR3 sequence (DNA): TGTGCCAGCAGCTCCCGAATGGAGACCCAGTACTTC. Protein: CASSSRMETQYF.